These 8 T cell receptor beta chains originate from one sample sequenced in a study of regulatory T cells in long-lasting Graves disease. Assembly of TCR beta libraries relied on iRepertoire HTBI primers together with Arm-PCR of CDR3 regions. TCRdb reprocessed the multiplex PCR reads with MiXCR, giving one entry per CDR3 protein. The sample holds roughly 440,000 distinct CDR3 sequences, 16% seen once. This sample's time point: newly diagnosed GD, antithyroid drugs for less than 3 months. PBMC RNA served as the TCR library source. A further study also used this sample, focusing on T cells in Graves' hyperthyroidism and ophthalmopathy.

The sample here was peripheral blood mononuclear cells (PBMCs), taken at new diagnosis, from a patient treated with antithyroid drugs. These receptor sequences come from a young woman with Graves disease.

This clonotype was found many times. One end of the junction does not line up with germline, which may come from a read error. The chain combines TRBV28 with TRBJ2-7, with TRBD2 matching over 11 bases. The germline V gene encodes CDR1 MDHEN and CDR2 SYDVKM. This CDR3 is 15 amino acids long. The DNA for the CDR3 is TGTGCCAGCAGTTCCCACGGGACTAGCGGTACCCAAAGGGACTTC. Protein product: CASSSHGTSGTQRDF.

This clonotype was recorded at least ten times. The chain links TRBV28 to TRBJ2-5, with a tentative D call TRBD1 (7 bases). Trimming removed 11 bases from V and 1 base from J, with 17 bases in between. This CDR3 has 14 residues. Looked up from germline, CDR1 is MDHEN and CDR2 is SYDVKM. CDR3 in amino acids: CAARQEGAQETQYF. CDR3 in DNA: TGTGCCGCCAGGCAGGAGGGGGCCCAAGAGACCCAGTACTTC.

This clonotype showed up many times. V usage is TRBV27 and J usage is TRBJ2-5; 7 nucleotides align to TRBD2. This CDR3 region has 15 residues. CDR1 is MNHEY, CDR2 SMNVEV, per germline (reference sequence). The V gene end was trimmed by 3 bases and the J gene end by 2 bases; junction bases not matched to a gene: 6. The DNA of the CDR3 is TGTGCCAGCAGTTTGGCTAGCGGTCCACAAGAGACCCAGTACTTC. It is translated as CASSLASGPQETQYF.

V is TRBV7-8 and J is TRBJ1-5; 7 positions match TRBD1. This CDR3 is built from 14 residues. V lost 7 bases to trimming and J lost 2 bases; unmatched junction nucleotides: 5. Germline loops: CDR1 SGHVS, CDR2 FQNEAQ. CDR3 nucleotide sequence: TGTGCCAGCACCGACGGACAGGGCAATCAGCCCCAGCATTTT. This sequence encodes CASTDGQGNQPQHF.

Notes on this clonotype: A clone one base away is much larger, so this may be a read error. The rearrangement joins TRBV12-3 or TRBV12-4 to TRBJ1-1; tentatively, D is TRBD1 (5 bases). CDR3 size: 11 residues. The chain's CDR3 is CANSFQWGAFF. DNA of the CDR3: TGTGCCAACAGTTTCCAATGGGGGGCTTTCTTT.

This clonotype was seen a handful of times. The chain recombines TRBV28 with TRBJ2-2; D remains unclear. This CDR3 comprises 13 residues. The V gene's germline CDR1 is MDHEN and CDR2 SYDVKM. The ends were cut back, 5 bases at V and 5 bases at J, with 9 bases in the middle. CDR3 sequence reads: CASSQLSTGELFF. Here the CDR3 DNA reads TGTGCCAGCAGTCAGCTCTCGACCGGGGAGCTGTTTTTT.

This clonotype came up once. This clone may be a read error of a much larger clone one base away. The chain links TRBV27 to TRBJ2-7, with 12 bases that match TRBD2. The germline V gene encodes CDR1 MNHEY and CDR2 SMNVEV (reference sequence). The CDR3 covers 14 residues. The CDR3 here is CACSWTSGAYEQYF. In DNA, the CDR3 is TGTGCCTGCAGTTGGACTAGCGGGGCCTACGAGCAGTACTTC.

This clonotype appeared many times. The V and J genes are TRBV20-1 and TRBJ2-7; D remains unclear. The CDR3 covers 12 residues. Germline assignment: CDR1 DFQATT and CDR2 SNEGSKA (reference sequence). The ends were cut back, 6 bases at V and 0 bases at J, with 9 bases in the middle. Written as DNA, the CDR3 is TGCAGTGCAGAGGAGTTCTCCTACGAGCAGTACTTC. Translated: CSAEEFSYEQYF.